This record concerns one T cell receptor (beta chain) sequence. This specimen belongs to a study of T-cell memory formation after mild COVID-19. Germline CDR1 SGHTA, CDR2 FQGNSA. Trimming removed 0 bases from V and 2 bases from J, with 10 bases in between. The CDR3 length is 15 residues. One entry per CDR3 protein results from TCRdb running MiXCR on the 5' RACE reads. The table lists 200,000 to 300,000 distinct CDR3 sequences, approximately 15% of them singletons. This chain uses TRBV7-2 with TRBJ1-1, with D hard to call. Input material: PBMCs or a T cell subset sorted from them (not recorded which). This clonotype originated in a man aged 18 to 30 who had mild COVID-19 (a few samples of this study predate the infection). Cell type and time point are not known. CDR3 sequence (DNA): TGTGCCAGCAGCTTAGCTTTGCAGGTTAACACTGAAGCTTTCTTT. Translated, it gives CASSLALQVNTEAFF.